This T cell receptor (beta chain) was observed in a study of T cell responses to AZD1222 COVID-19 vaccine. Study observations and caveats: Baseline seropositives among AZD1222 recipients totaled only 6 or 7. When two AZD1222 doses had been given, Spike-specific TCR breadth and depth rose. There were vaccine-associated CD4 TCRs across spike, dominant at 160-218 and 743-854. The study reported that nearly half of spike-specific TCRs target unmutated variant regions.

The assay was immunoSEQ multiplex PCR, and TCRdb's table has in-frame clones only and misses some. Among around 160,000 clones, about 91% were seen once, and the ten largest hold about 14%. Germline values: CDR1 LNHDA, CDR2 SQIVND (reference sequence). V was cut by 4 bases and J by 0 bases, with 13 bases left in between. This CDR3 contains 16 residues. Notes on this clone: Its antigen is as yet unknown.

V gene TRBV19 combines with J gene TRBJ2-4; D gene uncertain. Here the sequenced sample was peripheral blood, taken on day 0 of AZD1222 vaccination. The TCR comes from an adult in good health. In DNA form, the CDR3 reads TGTGCCAGTAGTAAAGGCAGAGCTCTAGCCAAAAACATTCAGTACTTC. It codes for CASSKGRALAKNIQYF.